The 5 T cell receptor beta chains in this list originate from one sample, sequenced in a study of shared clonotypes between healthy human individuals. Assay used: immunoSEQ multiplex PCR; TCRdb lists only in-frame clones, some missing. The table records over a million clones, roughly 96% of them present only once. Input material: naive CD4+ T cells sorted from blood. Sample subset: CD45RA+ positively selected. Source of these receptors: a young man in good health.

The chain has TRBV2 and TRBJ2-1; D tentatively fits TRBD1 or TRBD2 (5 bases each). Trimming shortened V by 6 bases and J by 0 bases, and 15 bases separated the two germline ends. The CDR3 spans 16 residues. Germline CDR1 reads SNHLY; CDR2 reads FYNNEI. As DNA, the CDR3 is TGTGCCAGCAGAGCCGGGACCACAAGCTCCTACAATGAGCAGTTCTTC. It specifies CASRAGTTSSYNEQFF.

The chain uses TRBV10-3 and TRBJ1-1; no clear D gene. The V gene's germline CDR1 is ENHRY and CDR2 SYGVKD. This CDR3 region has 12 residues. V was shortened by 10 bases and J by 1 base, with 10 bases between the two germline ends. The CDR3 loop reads CATRLGNTEAFF. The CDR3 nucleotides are TGTGCCACCCGGCTTGGGAACACTGAAGCTTTCTTT.

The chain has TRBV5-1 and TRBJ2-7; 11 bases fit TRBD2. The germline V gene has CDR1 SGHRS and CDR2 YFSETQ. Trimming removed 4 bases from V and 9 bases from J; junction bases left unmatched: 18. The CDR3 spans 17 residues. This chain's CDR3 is CASSASTSGVPPLGQYF. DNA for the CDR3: TGCGCCAGCAGCGCGTCGACTAGCGGGGTTCCTCCACTAGGGCAGTACTTC.

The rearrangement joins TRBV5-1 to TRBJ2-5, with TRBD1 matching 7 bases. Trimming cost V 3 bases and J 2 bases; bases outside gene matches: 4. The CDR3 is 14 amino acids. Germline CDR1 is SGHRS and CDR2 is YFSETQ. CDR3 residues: CASSSGQRQETQYF. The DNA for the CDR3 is TGCGCCAGCAGCTCGGGACAGAGACAAGAGACCCAGTACTTC.

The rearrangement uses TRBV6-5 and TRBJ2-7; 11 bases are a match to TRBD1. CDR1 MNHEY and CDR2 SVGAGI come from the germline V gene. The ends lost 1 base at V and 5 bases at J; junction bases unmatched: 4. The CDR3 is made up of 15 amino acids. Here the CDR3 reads CASSYWGQGGDEQYF. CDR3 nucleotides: TGTGCCAGCAGTTACTGGGGACAGGGGGGTGACGAGCAGTACTTC.